This TCR beta chain appears in the sequencing data of a study of response to subunit inactivated influenza vaccine. Germline V lookup: CDR1 LGHNA, CDR2 YSLEER. V lost 2 bases to trimming and J lost 6 bases; unmatched junction nucleotides: 3. The CDR3 contains 14 residues. As to this clonotype: Its antigen is still unknown.

TCRdb processed the RT-PCR reads anew with MiXCR; each CDR3 protein has one entry. The sample holds roughly 500,000 distinct CDR3 sequences, 15% to 20% seen once. Study-wide points: The authors put forward the suggestion that each seasonal influenza vaccination may bring in only a limited number of new T cells.

Sequencing used CD4+ T cells sorted from PBMCs, obtained around 2 years after vaccination. The TCR sequence derives from a man in his fifties or sixties who received an inactivated influenza vaccine. The chain combines TRBV4-3 with TRBJ2-2; 7 bases are a match to TRBD2. For the CDR3, the DNA is TGCGCCAGCAGCCAAACCGGACTAGCCGGGGAGCTGTTTTTT. Protein: CASSQTGLAGELFF.